This T cell receptor (beta chain) emerged from a study of blood T cell repertoires in COVID-19. This CDR3 has 12 amino acids. Generated by immunoSEQ multiplex PCR, the TCRdb table keeps only in-frame clones and is missing some. The table has some 150,000 clones, over 60% seen once. The TCR sequence derives from a woman in her 50s who had recovered from COVID-19. Input material: PBMCs or T cells enriched from blood (not recorded which). V gene TRBV21-1 combines with J gene TRBJ1-4. TRBV21-1 is a recognized pseudogene. The CDR3 bases are TGTGCCAGCAGCAAAGGCGGCCGGCGACTGTTTTTT. Amino acid sequence: CASSKGGRRLFF.